This is a list of T cell receptor beta chains from one sample in a study of beta chain features in type 1 diabetes. The method was immunoSEQ multiplex PCR; TCRdb's version includes in-frame clones alone and lacks a portion of them. This sample yields 500,000 to 800,000 clones, of which 12% are seen a single time; around 0.12% belongs to the top ten. The sequencing sample was made of naive CD4+ T cells from blood. The receptors were sampled from a man aged 30-40 years with type 1 diabetes. CDR3s include the opening cysteine and the closing phenylalanine or tryptophan. The order of the fields is V gene, J gene, D gene, clone size, CDR3 DNA, CDR3 protein. A D gene is named only where the DNA matches it firmly. Not every row has a clone size; where given, it reads once, few, many or a size class.

TRBV19,TRBJ2-5,.,.,TGTGCCAGTAGATTAGGGGGGTCCCAAGAGACCCAGTACTTC,CASRLGGSQETQYF
TRBV2,TRBJ1-5,.,.,TGTGCCAGCAGTGTTGACAGGTACAATCAGCCCCAGCATTTT,CASSVDRYNQPQHF
TRBV4-2,TRBJ2-3,.,few,TGTGCCAGCAGCCAAGTGACAGGAAGCACAGATACGCAGTATTTT,CASSQVTGSTDTQYF
TRBV25-1,TRBJ2-5,.,once,TGTGCCAGCAGTAGCAGGATATTCCAAGAGACCCAGTACTTC,CASSSRIFQETQYF
TRBV9,TRBJ2-6,.,.,TGTGCCAGCAGCGTAGTAGGGCCCGGGGCCAACGTCCTGACTTTC,CASSVVGPGANVLTF
TRBV5-1,TRBJ2-1,TRBD2,.,TGCGCCAGCAGCACAAGTAGCGGGAGTAGATACAATGAGCAGTTCTTC,CASSTSSGSRYNEQFF
TRBV7-2,TRBJ2-7,.,.,TGTGCCAGCAGGCAGGCGGCGGGCTGGCAGTACTTC,CASRQAAGWQYF
TRBV30,TRBJ1-5,TRBD1,.,TGTGCCTGGAGGACCCCGGGACAGGGGGCTAATCAGCCCCAGCATTTT,CAWRTPGQGANQPQHF
TRBV10-3,TRBJ2-7,TRBD1,few,TGTGCCATCAGCCTCGGGACAGGGAGGACCTACGAGCAGTACTTC,CAISLGTGRTYEQYF
TRBV19,TRBJ2-7,.,.,TGTGCCAGTAGTCCAACGAATCCGGGTGACGAGCAGTACTTC,CASSPTNPGDEQYF
TRBV2,TRBJ1-1,.,.,TGTGCCAGCAGTGCAGGGCTGCCGAACACTGAAGCTTTCTTT,CASSAGLPNTEAFF
TRBV2,TRBJ1-1,.,.,TGTGCCAGCAGGTCGCAGGGGAACACTGAAGCTTTCTTT,CASRSQGNTEAFF
TRBV4-3,TRBJ2-3,.,few,TGCGCCAGCAGCCAGGTTAAGGGGGGACGCACAGATACGCAGTATTTT,CASSQVKGGRTDTQYF
TRBV9,TRBJ1-1,.,.,TGTGCCAGCAGCGTAGAACCAGAAGGCACTGAAGCTTTCTTT,CASSVEPEGTEAFF
TRBV18,TRBJ2-7,.,.,TGTGCCAGCTCACCCTACGGGGACCACGAGCAGTACTTC,CASSPYGDHEQYF
TRBV11-3,TRBJ2-1,TRBD2,.,TGTGCCAGCAGCTTTGGGCTAGCGGGGACCTACAATGAGCAGTTCTTC,CASSFGLAGTYNEQFF
TRBV2,TRBJ2-7,.,.,TGTGCCAGCAGTAGGGACGGTACCTACGAGCAGTACTTC,CASSRDGTYEQYF
TRBV10-3,TRBJ2-1,.,few,TGTGCCATCAGTGGCCTCCTGAGCTCCTACAATGAGCAGTTCTTC,CAISGLLSSYNEQFF
TRBV14,TRBJ2-6,TRBD1,.,TGTGCCAGCAGCCAATGGGGGACAGGGGGCGTTGGGGCCAACGTCCTGACTTTC,CASSQWGTGGVGANVLTF
TRBV19,TRBJ2-7,TRBD1,.,TGTGCCAGTCGCAAGGGGACAGGGGCTAACTACGAGCAGTACTTC,CASRKGTGANYEQYF
TRBV4-3,TRBJ2-3,.,.,TGCGCCAGCAGCCAAGATCTGGGGCGGGATACGCAGTATTTT,CASSQDLGRDTQYF
TRBV9,TRBJ1-5,TRBD1,.,TGTGCCAGCAGCGCGACAGGGGGCAGGCAGCCCCAGCATTTT,CASSATGGRQPQHF
TRBV11-2,TRBJ2-4,.,.,TGTGCCAGCAGCTTAGTTGCGGACATCGGGGACATTCAGTACTTC,CASSLVADIGDIQYF
TRBV5-1,TRBJ1-6,.,.,TGCGCCAGCAGCTTGATTCCGCAGGACGCACCCCTCCACTTT,CASSLIPQDAPLHF
TRBV7-2,TRBJ1-5,.,.,TGTGCCAGCAGCTGGGAGGGTCAGCCCCAGCATTTT,CASSWEGQPQHF
TRBV7-2,TRBJ2-3,.,.,TGTGCCAGCAGCTTAGCAGAGCAGACAGATACGCAGTATTTT,CASSLAEQTDTQYF
TRBV4-2,TRBJ2-5,.,.,TGTGCCAGCAGCCAAGGGACGTACCAAGAGACCCAGTACTTC,CASSQGTYQETQYF
TRBV2,TRBJ1-4,.,.,TGTGCCAGCAGTCCTAATGAAAAACTGTTTTTT,CASSPNEKLFF
TRBV7-9,TRBJ2-2,.,.,TGTGCCAGCAGCTTAAGGAACAGGAACACCGGGGAGCTGTTTTTT,CASSLRNRNTGELFF
TRBV7-9,TRBJ1-2,.,.,TGTGCCAGCAGCTTAGGGACTAACTATGGCTACACCTTC,CASSLGTNYGYTF
TRBV9,TRBJ2-4,.,.,TGTGCCAGCAGCGTAGCTCCCCGTGGGGCCAAAAACATTCAGTACTTC,CASSVAPRGAKNIQYF
TRBV7-9,TRBJ1-4,.,.,TGTGCCAGCAGTCGAGACGCCTATGAAAAACTGTTTTTT,CASSRDAYEKLFF
TRBV2,TRBJ1-4,.,.,TGTGCCAGCAGCCGGGCCGCAACTAATGAAAAACTGTTTTTT,CASSRAATNEKLFF
TRBV16,TRBJ1-2,.,.,TGTGCCAGCAGCCGAAACATGGAGGTAGAGGGCTACACCTTC,CASSRNMEVEGYTF
TRBV6-5,TRBJ2-7,.,.,TGTGCCAGCAGTTACTCCACGTTTTCCTACGAGCAGTACTTC,CASSYSTFSYEQYF
TRBV18,TRBJ1-3,.,.,TGTGCCAGCTCACCTGACTCCCTCTCTGGAAACACCATATATTTT,CASSPDSLSGNTIYF